The sequence of this T cell receptor (beta chain) was determined in a study of T cell repertoires in cytomegalovirus infection. Looking at the study overall: It was the public TCR beta signatures that indicated both CMV infection and matching HLA type.

The V gene lost 0 bases and the J gene lost 1 base, with 12 bases spanning the gap. The CDR3 length is 15 residues. Looked up from germline, CDR1 is DFQATT and CDR2 is SNEGSKA (reference sequence). This clonotype was counted a few times. No antigen is known for it. TCRdb called the reads again in MiXCR, with one record for every CDR3 protein. Of nearly 650,000 distinct CDR3 sequences in the sample, 24% are singletons; the top ten hold 6.5% to 10%. Study results and caveats: The study identified carriers of CMV plus the relevant HLA from cumulative public TCR beta family frequency.

Sequenced: CD8+ T cells from PBMCs. The gene calls are TRBV20-1 and TRBJ1-1; D uncertain. The sequence came from a human donor in good health (CMV status not recorded). Some clones in this sample may be carry-over from other donors' samples. The DNA for the CDR3 is TGCAGTGCTAGAGATAGGAGGGAGTCGAACACTGAAGCTTTCTTT. Residues: CSARDRRESNTEAFF.